These 2 T cell receptor beta chains share one sample of origin, sequenced in a study of cytomegalovirus exposure and HLA in healthy donors. PCR was performed using 60 Vbeta and 13 Jbeta primers. Sequencing was performed with immunoSEQ multiplex PCR; in TCRdb, only in-frame clones are kept and a portion is missing. The table lists 180,000 or so clones, around 81% of them singletons. The sequencing sample was made of PBMCs. The origin of the receptors is a woman aged 18 to 35 in good health and CMV-seropositive.

CDR3 sequence: CASSLQDSYEQYF. The CDR3 DNA reads as TGTGCCAGCAGCCTACAGGACTCCTACGAGCAGTACTTC. The chain recombines TRBV2 with TRBJ2-7; D perhaps matches TRBD1 (5 bases). This CDR3 contains 13 residues. Trimming took 6 bases from V and 0 from J, leaving 9 bases between them. Looked up from germline, CDR1 is SNHLY and CDR2 is FYNNEI.

The chain is built from TRBV5-1 and TRBJ1-1, with D perhaps TRBD1 (5 bases). CDR1 SGHRS and CDR2 YFSETQ come from the germline V gene. V gave up 0 bases and J gave up 4 bases, with 16 bases separating them. This CDR3 is built from 16 residues. The CDR3 coding sequence is TGCGCCAGCAGCTTGGATATTGGGGGGTTCGGCACTGAAGCTTTCTTT. Protein sequence: CASSLDIGGFGTEAFF.